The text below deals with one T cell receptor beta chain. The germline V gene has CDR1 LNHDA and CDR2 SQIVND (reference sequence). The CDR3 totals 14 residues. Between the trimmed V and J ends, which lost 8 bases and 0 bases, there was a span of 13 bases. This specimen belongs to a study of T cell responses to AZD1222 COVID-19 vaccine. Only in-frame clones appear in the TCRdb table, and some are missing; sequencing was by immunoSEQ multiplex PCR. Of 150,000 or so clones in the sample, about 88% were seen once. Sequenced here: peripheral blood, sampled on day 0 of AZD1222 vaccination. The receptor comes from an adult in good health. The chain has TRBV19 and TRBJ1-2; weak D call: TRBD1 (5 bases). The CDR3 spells CASEGKGANYGYTF. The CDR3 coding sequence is TGTGCCAGTGAGGGGAAAGGGGCTAACTATGGCTACACCTTC. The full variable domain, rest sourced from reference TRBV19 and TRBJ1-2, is DGGITQSPKYLFRKEGQNVTLSCEQNLNHDAMYWYRQDPGQGLRLIYYSQIVNDFQKGDIAEGYSVSREKKESFPLTVTSAQKNPTAFYLCASEGKGANYGYTFGSGTRLTVV.